Listed below are T cell receptor beta chains from one sample, sequenced in a study of cytomegalovirus exposure and HLA in healthy donors. Generated by immunoSEQ multiplex PCR, the TCRdb table keeps only in-frame clones and is missing some. The table includes 99,000 or so clones, approximately 80% detected once. The sequenced sample was PBMCs. The receptors shown here come from a man aged 55 to 70 in good health and CMV-seropositive. Both conserved end residues are part of each CDR3. The D gene is left open where the match is weak. Expanded clones are given a class, and other clones once, few, many or no size at all.

TRBD2	-	TRBV2	TRBJ2-2	CASSRGENTGELFF	TGTGCCAGCAGTCGGGGGGAAAACACCGGGGAGCTGTTTTTT
TRBD1	-	TRBV19	TRBJ1-5	CASMGGQGAKSNQPQHF	TGTGCCAGTATGGGTGGGCAGGGGGCAAAAAGCAATCAGCCCCAGCATTTT
TRBD1	-	TRBV7-6	TRBJ2-7	CASSYGQGANEQYF	TGTGCCAGCAGCTATGGACAGGGGGCTAACGAGCAGTACTTC
-	-	TRBV11-1	TRBJ1-2	CASSPEVRGYYTF	TGTGCCAGCAGCCCGGAGGTCCGCGGGTATTACACCTTC
TRBD1	few	TRBV7-2	TRBJ1-4	CASSSGQGRPTNEKLFF	TGTGCCAGCAGCAGTGGACAGGGGCGACCAACTAATGAAAAACTGTTTTTT
-	-	TRBV5-4	TRBJ2-7	CASSSKNSYEQYF	TGTGCCAGCAGCTCAAAAAACTCCTACGAGCAGTACTTC
TRBD2	-	TRBV6-5	TRBJ2-1	CASSYSSSGGTNEQFF	TGTGCCAGCAGTTACTCCTCTAGCGGGGGAACCAATGAGCAGTTCTTC
TRBD1	-	TRBV5-4	TRBJ2-7	CASRHSTGRVGEQYF	TGTGCCAGCAGGCATTCGACAGGGAGAGTGGGGGAGCAGTACTTC
-	-	TRBV19	TRBJ2-1	CASSLLGGENEQFF	TGTGCCAGTAGTTTACTAGGGGGGGAGAATGAGCAGTTCTTC
-	-	TRBV2	TRBJ2-7	CASKPSWDKRFYEQYF	TGTGCCAGCAAACCATCCTGGGACAAGAGGTTCTACGAGCAGTACTTC
-	-	TRBV6-6	TRBJ2-2	CASSLGQNTGELFF	TGTGCCAGCAGTTTGGGACAGAACACCGGGGAGCTGTTTTTT
TRBD2	-	TRBV7-2	TRBJ2-7	CASSSKGTSGGEQYF	TGTGCCAGCAGCTCAAAAGGGACTAGCGGGGGCGAGCAGTACTTC
-	-	TRBV10-3	TRBJ1-3	CAISEPQGTGNTIYF	TGTGCCATCAGTGAACCACAGGGTACTGGAAACACCATATATTTT
-	-	TRBV7-7	TRBJ2-1	CASSPSLDRYNEQFF	TGTGCTAGCAGCCCATCCCTAGACAGGTACAATGAGCAGTTCTTC
TRBD2	few	TRBV9	TRBJ2-3	CASNPSGLGTDTQYF	TGTGCCAGCAACCCTAGCGGCTTGGGCACAGATACGCAGTATTTT
TRBD2	-	TRBV9	TRBJ2-5	CASSAGGLAGAQETQYF	TGTGCCAGCAGCGCTGGGGGACTAGCGGGGGCCCAAGAGACCCAGTACTTC
-	-	TRBV5-6	TRBJ2-5	CASSSVGSRKETQYF	TGTGCCAGCAGTTCGGTCGGGAGTCGGAAAGAGACCCAGTACTTC
TRBD2	-	TRBV4-2	TRBJ2-5	CASSKPGLAGETQYF	TGTGCCAGCAGTAAACCGGGACTAGCGGGGGAGACCCAGTACTTC
TRBD2	once	TRBV27	TRBJ2-7	CASSLSGGGGRPYEQYF	TGTGCCAGCAGTTTAAGCGGGGGCGGAGGGCGCCCCTACGAGCAGTACTTC
TRBD2	-	TRBV4-1	TRBJ2-5	CASSRGVAGGETQYF	TGCGCCAGCAGCCGCGGTGTAGCGGGAGGAGAGACCCAGTACTTC
-	-	TRBV7-2	TRBJ2-5	CASSLGPGETQYF	TGTGCCAGCAGCTTAGGGCCAGGGGAGACCCAGTACTTC
-	-	TRBV30	TRBJ1-5	CAWSAGFGNQPQHF	TGTGCCTGGAGTGCGGGATTCGGCAATCAGCCCCAGCATTTT
TRBD2	-	TRBV7-3	TRBJ2-2	CASSPSGGVNTGELFF	TGTGCCAGCAGCCCTAGCGGGGGGGTTAACACCGGGGAGCTGTTTTTT